The present T cell receptor (beta chain) was sequenced within a study of CD8+CD57+ T cells in acquired aplastic anemia. As for the study in general: Isolated CD4+ and CD8+ cells, once sorted, yielded DNA averaging about 3.1 ug. An average of roughly 10 million reads for CD4+ cells was obtained from healthy donors. Findings and caveats of the study: Simpson's diversity of CD8+ cells was not significantly different in patients compared with controls. About 27 CD8+ CDR3 sequences were shared between patients and controls.

To note about this clonotype: Its antigen is currently unknown.

Trimming took 5 bases from V and 11 from J, leaving 18 bases between them. The CDR3 has 13 amino acids. Germline CDR1 reads MNHEY; CDR2 reads SVGAGI. The TCR beta profiling, which covered VDJ combination and CDR3 sequence, was carried out using genomic DNA as the template. TCRdb recomputed calls from the reads with MiXCR, one row per CDR3 protein. Among 80,000 or so distinct CDR3 sequences listed, more than 40% were seen once. The chain combines TRBV6-5 with TRBJ1-1, with a possible D match to TRBD1 (5 bases). The origin of this receptor is a human donor in good health, serving as a control. What was sequenced was sorted CD4+, CD8+, or CD8+CD57+ T cells (not recorded which) from PBMCs. CDR3 nucleotides: TGTGCCAGCAGTCCGGGGCAAGGGTATGAGGCTTTCTTT. Its translation: CASSPGQGYEAFF.